The present TCR beta chain was sequenced within a study of blood T cell repertoires in COVID-19. In the study overall: Samples of COVID-19 (acute and convalescent) were obtained from the United States, Italy and Spain. The analysed material was cDNA or gDNA that came from T cells, B-cell-depleted T cells, or PBMCs.

In the study's own analysis: Reference gene primer amplification yielded estimated nucleated cell counts. This table comes from immunoSEQ multiplex PCR, and its TCRdb copy is limited to in-frame clones, with some not included. The V and J calls and the clone size are those of that table, but D and trimming were determined from the DNA. Here the sample spans some 250,000 clones, around four fifths being singletons. Trimming stripped 4 bases from V and 4 bases from J, with 22 bases between. The CDR3 consists of 17 residues. The germline V gene encodes CDR1 SEHNR and CDR2 FQNEAQ (reference sequence). This sequence was found in a man aged 35 to 55 with acute or convalescent COVID-19. J is TRBJ1-2 and V is TRBV7-9; possibly TRBD1 for D (5 bases). Sequenced input: peripheral blood. In nucleotides, the CDR3 is TGTGCCAGCAGCTACCCCCCTCTACACGACGGGGGCTATGGCTACACCTTC. Translated: CASSYPPLHDGGYGYTF.